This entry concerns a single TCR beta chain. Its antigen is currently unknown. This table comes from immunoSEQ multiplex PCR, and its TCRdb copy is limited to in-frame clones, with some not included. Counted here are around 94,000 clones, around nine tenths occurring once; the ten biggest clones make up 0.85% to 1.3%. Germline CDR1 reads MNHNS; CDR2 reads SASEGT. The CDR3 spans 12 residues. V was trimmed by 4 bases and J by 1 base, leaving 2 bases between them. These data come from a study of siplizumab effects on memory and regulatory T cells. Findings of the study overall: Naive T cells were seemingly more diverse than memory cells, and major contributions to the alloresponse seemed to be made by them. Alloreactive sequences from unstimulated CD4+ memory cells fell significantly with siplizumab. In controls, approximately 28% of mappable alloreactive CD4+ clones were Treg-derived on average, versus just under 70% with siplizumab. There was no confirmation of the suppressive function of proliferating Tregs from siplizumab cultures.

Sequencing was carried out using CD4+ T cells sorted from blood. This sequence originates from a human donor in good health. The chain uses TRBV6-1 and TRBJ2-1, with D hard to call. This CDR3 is CASSVSYNEQFF. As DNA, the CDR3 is TGTGCCAGCAGTGTTTCCTACAATGAGCAGTTCTTC.